The present TCR beta chain was sequenced within a study of blood T cell repertoires in COVID-19. Study-level background: Acute and convalescent COVID-19 samples came from the United States, Italy and Spain. PBMCs, B-cell-depleted T cells, or T cells were the source of the cDNA or gDNA that made up the material.

Original methodology: How many nucleated cells were present was estimated from reference gene primer amplification. Some clones are missing from TCRdb's copy, which holds only in-frame ones; the method was immunoSEQ multiplex PCR. That table furnishes V, J and clone size, whereas the DNA furnished D and trimming. Of a few hundred thousand clones listed, 65% to 90% are singletons. Trimming left V 11 bases short and J 3 bases short, with 23 bases between. This CDR3 is 16 amino acids long. Germline CDR1 is ENHRY and CDR2 is SYGVKD. This rearrangement joins TRBV10-3 to TRBJ1-3; D unclear. The clonotype was recovered from a woman aged 60 to 75 with COVID-19, enrolled during active disease. Sequencing was done on a sample of peripheral blood. The CDR3 DNA sequence: TGTGCCGCATCATTATGGTCCCGACATAGTGGAAACACCATATATTTT. It encodes CAASLWSRHSGNTIYF.